What follows describes a single TCR beta chain. Some clones are missing from TCRdb's copy, which holds only in-frame ones; the method was immunoSEQ multiplex PCR. Of around 71,000 clones detected, over 80% appear once; the ten largest clones hold approximately 2.9%. The germline V gene has CDR1 LGHNA and CDR2 YNFKEQ. V was cut by 0 bases and J by 3 bases, with 16 bases left in between. The CDR3 covers 17 residues. This record belongs to a study of T cell responses to AZD1222 COVID-19 vaccine. This chain links TRBV4-2 with TRBJ2-3, with TRBD2 as a possible D gene (6 bases). The TCR sequence derives from an adult in good health. The material was peripheral blood, obtained on day 0 of AZD1222 vaccination. CDR3 sequence (DNA): TGTGCCAGCAGCCAAGAACCGTTGGGGGGTGGGACAGATACGCAGTATTTT. Translating it yields CASSQEPLGGGTDTQYF.